The 6 T cell receptor beta chains listed next were all sequenced from one sample in a study of T cell responses to AZD1222 COVID-19 vaccine. The method was immunoSEQ multiplex PCR; TCRdb's version includes in-frame clones alone and lacks a portion of them. Counted here are around 63,000 clones, about 85% occurring once; the ten biggest clones make up around 20%. The source material was peripheral blood, sampled on day 0 of AZD1222 vaccination. The receptors were sampled from an adult in good health.

This clone was observed a single time. This chain uses TRBV30 with TRBJ1-5, with 8 bases identical to TRBD1. With V trimmed by 3 bases and J by 9 bases, 10 bases remained unmatched. Germline V CDR1 and CDR2: GTSNPN, SVGIG (reference sequence). This CDR3 is 14 amino acids long. The CDR3 loop is CAWSIGQGDRPQHF. CDR3 nucleotide sequence: TGTGCCTGGAGCATTGGACAGGGAGATCGGCCCCAGCATTTT.

The CDR3 DNA follows: TGTGCCAGTAGCCGAGGGGGAAGCAATCAGCCCCAGCATTTT. Protein sequence: CASSRGGSNQPQHF. V is TRBV19 and J is TRBJ1-5; possible D gene TRBD1, 6 bases. The germline V gene encodes CDR1 LNHDA and CDR2 SQIVND (reference sequence). Trimming left V 6 bases short and J 1 base short, with 10 bases between. The CDR3 sequence is 14 residues long. Full variable domain (rest looked up from reference TRBV19 and TRBJ1-5): DGGITQSPKYLFRKEGQNVTLSCEQNLNHDAMYWYRQDPGQGLRLIYYSQIVNDFQKGDIAEGYSVSREKKESFPLTVTSAQKNPTAFYLCASSRGGSNQPQHFGDGTRLSIL.

V is TRBV5-6 and J is TRBJ2-7, with a possible D match to TRBD1 (6 bases). Germline CDR1 and CDR2: SGHDT and YYEEEE. CDR3 length equals 15 residues. V gave up 4 bases and J gave up 3 bases, with 17 bases separating them. Here the CDR3 reads CASSPGQTVLYEQYF. Written as DNA, the CDR3 is TGTGCCAGCAGCCCGGGACAAACGGTCCTCTACGAGCAGTACTTC.

The chain couples TRBV2 to TRBJ2-5; TRBD1 might be the D (5 bases). CDR3 size: 13 residues. From germline, CDR1 is SNHLY and CDR2 FYNNEI. V lost 7 bases to trimming and J lost 5 bases, with 14 bases between them. CDR3 DNA sequence: TGTGCCAGCAATAGGGCAGGGCGGGAGACCCAGTACTTC. Translating it yields CASNRAGRETQYF.

V gene TRBV2 combines with J gene TRBJ1-4; D is undetermined. Trimming removed 1 base from V and 15 bases from J, with 15 bases in between. Germline V CDR1 and CDR2: SNHLY, FYNNEI. The CDR3 runs to 13 residues. The CDR3 coding sequence is TGTGCCAGCAGTGAAGTTTTGATGGGAGAGTTGTTTTTT. Its translation: CASSEVLMGELFF.

The chain uses TRBV3-1 (or the pseudogene TRBV3-2) and TRBJ2-3, with 11 bases identical to TRBD2. This CDR3 has 19 amino acids. The junction had 13 bases not matched to a gene; V was cut back by 1 base and J by 4 bases. Per germline, CDR1 LGHDT and CDR2 YNNKEL (reference sequence). The CDR3 region is CASSQVRLAGGQIADTQYF. DNA of the CDR3: TGTGCCAGCAGCCAAGTTCGGCTAGCGGGGGGCCAAATAGCAGATACGCAGTATTTT.